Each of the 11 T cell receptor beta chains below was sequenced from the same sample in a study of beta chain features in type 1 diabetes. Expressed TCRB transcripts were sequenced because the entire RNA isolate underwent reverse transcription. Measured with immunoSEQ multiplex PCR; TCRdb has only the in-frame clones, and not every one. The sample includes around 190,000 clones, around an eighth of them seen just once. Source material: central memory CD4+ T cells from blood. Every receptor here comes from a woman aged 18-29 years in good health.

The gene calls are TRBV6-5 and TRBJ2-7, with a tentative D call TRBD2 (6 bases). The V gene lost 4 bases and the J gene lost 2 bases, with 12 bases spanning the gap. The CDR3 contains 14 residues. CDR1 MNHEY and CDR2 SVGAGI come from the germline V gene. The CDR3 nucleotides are TGTGCCAGCAGTTCCCCGGGACTCACCTACGAGCAGTACTTC. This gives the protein CASSSPGLTYEQYF.

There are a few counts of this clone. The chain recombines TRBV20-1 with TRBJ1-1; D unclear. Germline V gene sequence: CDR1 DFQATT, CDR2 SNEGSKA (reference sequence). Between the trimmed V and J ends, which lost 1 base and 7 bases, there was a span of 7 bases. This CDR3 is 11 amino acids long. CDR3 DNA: TGCAGTGCTAGAGTAGTAAATGAAGCTTTCTTT. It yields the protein CSARVVNEAFF.

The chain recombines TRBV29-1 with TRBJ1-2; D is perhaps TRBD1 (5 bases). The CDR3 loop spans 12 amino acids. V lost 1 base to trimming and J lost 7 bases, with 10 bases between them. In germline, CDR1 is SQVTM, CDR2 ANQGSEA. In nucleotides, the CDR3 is TGCAGCGTTGAAGGGGGCAAGGGTGGCTACACCTTC. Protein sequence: CSVEGGKGGYTF. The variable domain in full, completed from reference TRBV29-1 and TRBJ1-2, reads SAVISQKPSRDICQRGTSLTIQCQVDSQVTMMFWYRQQPGQSLTLIATANQGSEATYESGFVIDKFPISRPNLTFSTLTVSNMSPEDSSIYLCSVEGGKGGYTFGSGTRLTVV.

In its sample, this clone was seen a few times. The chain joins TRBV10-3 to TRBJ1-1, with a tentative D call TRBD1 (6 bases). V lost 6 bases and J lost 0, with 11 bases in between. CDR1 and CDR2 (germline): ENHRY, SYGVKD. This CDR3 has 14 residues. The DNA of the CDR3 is TGTGCCATCAGGGCTCAGGGGATGAACACTGAAGCTTTCTTT. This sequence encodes CAIRAQGMNTEAFF.

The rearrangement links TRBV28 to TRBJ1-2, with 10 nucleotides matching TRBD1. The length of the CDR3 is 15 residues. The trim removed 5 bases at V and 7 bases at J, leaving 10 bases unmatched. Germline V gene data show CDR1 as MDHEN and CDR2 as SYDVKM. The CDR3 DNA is TGTGCCAGCAGTCTACCGTGGGGACAGGGGTTTGGCTACACCTTC. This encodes CASSLPWGQGFGYTF.

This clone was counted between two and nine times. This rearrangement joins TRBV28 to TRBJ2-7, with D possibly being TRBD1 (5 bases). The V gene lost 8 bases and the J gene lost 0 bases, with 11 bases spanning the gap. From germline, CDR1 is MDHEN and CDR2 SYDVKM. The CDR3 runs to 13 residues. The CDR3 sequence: CASRTPSSYEQYF. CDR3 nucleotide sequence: TGTGCCAGCCGGACACCGAGCTCCTACGAGCAGTACTTC.

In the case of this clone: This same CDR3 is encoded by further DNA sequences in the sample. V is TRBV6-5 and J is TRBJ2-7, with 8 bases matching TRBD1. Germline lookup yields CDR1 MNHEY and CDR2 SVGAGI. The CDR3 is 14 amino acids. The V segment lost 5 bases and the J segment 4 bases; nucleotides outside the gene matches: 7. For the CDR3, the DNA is TGTGCCAGCAGTCGGACAGGGAAAAATTACGAGCAGTACTTC. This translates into CASSRTGKNYEQYF.

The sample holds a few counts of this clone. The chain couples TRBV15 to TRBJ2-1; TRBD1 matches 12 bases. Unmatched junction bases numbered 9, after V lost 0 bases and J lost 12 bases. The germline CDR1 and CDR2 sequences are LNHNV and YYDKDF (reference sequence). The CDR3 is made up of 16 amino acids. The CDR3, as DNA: TGTGCCACCAGCAGAGATACGGGGACAGGGGGCTTCGGGCAGTTCTTC. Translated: CATSRDTGTGGFGQFF.

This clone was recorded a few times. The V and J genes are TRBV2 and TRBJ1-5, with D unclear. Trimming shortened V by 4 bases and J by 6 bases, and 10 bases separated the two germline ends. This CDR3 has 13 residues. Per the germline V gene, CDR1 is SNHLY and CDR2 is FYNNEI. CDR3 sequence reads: CASSVREVQPQHF. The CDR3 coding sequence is TGTGCCAGCAGTGTAAGGGAGGTTCAGCCCCAGCATTTT.

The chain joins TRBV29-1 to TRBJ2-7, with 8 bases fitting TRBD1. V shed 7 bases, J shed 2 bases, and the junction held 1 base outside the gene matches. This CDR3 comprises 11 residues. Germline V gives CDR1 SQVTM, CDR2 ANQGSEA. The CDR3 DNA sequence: TGCAGCGCGGGACAGGCCTACGAGCAGTACTTC. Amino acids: CSAGQAYEQYF.

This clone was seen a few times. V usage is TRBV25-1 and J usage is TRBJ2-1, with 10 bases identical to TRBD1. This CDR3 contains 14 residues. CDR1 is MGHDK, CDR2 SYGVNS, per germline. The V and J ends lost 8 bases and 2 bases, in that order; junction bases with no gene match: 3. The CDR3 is CASHGTGAYNEQFF. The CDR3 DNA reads TGTGCCAGCCACGGGACAGGGGCCTACAATGAGCAGTTCTTC.